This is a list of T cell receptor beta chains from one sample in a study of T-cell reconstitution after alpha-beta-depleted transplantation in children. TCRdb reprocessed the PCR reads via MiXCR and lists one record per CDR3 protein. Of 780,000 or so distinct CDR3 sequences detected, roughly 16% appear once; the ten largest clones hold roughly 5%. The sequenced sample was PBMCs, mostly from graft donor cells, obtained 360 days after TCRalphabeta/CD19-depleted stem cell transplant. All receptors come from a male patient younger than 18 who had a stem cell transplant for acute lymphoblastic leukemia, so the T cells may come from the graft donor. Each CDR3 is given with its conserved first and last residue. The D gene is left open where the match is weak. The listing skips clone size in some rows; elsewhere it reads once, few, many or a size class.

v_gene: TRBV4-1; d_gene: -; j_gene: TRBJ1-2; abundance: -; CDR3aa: CASSQAPTNGYGYTF; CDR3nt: TGCGCCAGCAGCCAAGCACCAACAAACGGCTATGGCTACACCTTC
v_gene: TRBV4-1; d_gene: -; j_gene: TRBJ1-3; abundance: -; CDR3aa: CASSQVLSASGNTIYF; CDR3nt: TGCGCCAGCAGCCAAGTTCTTTCGGCCTCTGGAAACACCATATATTTT
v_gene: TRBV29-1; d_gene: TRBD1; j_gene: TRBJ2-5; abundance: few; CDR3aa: CSSAPPGQTQETQYF; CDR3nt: TGCAGCTCCGCCCCTCCGGGACAGACCCAAGAGACCCAGTACTTC
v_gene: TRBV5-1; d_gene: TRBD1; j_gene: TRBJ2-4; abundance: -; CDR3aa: CASSPDRGFDIQYF; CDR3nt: TGCGCCAGCAGCCCGGACAGGGGTTTTGACATTCAGTACTTC
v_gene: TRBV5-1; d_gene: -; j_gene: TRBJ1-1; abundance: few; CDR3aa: CASSPLRAPNTEAFF; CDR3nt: TGCGCCAGCAGCCCGCTCAGGGCGCCGAACACTGAAGCTTTCTTT
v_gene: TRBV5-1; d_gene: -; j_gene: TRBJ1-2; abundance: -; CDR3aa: CASSPLQVSPNYGYTF; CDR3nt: TGCGCCAGCAGCCCCCTCCAGGTATCCCCAAACTATGGCTACACCTTC
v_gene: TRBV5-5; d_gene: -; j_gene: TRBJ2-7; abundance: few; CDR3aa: CASSLNWGSEQYF; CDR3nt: TGTGCCAGCAGCTTGAATTGGGGTAGCGAGCAGTACTTC
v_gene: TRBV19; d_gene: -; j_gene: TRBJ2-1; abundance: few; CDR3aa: CASSIRIRGASSYNEQFF; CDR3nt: TGTGCCAGTAGTATAAGGATCCGGGGAGCGAGCTCCTACAATGAGCAGTTCTTC
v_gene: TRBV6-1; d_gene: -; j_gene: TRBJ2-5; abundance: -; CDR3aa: CASRAHRVRRTAQETQYF; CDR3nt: TGTGCCAGCAGGGCACACAGGGTTAGGCGGACAGCCCAAGAGACCCAGTACTTC
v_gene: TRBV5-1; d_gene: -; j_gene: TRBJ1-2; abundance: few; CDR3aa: CASSPYDRWGYTF; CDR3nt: TGCGCCAGCAGCCCCTATGACAGGTGGGGCTACACCTTC
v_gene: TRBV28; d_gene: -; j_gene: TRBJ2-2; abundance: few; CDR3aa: CASDPGWSNTGELFF; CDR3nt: TGTGCCAGCGACCCAGGATGGTCTAACACCGGGGAGCTGTTTTTT
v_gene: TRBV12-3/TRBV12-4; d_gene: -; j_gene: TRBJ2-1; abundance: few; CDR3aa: CASRRADWGLSYNEQFF; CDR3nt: TGTGCCAGCAGGCGCGCAGACTGGGGCTTATCCTACAATGAGCAGTTCTTC
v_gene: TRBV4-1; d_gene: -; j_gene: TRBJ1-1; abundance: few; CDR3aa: CASSRNLGAELNTEAFF; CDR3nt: TGCGCCAGCAGCCGTAACCTGGGGGCAGAGCTGAACACTGAAGCTTTCTTT
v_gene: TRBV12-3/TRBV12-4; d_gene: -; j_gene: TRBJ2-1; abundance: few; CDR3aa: CASSRTEEGNEQFF; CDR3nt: TGTGCCAGCAGTAGGACAGAGGAGGGGAATGAGCAGTTCTTC
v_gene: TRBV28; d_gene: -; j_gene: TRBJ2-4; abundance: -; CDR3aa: CASTPRGFQPKNIQYF; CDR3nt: TGTGCCAGCACCCCACGGGGCTTCCAGCCTAAAAACATTCAGTACTTC
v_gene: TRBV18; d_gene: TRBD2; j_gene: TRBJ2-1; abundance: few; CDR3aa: CASSLISSGTYNEQFF; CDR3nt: TGTGCCAGCTCCCTCATATCTAGCGGGACCTACAATGAGCAGTTCTTC
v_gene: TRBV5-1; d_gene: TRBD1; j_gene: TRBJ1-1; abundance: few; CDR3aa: CASRRGQGEAFF; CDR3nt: TGCGCCAGCAGAAGGGGGCAGGGTGAAGCTTTCTTT
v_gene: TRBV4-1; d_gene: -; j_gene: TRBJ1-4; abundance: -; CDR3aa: CASSQDEGIVGAGEKLFF; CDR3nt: TGCGCCAGCAGCCAAGATGAGGGGATAGTGGGGGCTGGGGAAAAACTGTTTTTT
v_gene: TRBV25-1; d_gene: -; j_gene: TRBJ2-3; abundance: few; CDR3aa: CASSEFEGVRAFEDTQYF; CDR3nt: TGTGCCAGCAGTGAATTCGAAGGCGTCAGGGCTTTCGAGGATACGCAGTATTTT
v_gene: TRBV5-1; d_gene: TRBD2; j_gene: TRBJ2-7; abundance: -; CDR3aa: CASSWGLASDYEQYF; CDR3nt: TGCGCCAGCAGCTGGGGACTAGCGAGTGACTACGAGCAGTACTTC
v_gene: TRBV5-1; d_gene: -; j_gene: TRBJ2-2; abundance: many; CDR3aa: CASSSALNTGELFF; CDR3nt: TGCGCCAGCAGCTCGGCCCTGAACACCGGGGAGCTGTTTTTT
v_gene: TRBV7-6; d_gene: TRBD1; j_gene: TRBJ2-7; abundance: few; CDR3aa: CASSARTGGEQYF; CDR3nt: TGTGCCAGCAGCGCTAGGACAGGGGGCGAGCAGTACTTC
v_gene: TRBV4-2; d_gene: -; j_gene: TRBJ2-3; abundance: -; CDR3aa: CASSQGRPARGPTDTQYF; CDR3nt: TGTGCCAGCAGCCAAGGGAGGCCGGCAAGGGGACCCACAGATACGCAGTATTTT
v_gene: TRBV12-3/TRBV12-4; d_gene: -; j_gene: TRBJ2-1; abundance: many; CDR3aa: CASSFRDAAYNEQFF; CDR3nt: TGTGCCAGCAGTTTCCGGGACGCTGCTTACAATGAGCAGTTCTTC
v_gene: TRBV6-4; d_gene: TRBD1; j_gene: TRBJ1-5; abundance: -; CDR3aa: CASRPGRGPVYSNQPQHF; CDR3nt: TGTGCCAGCAGGCCCGGGAGGGGGCCGGTCTATAGCAATCAGCCCCAGCATTTT
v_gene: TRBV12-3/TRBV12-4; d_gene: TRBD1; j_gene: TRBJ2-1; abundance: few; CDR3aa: CASSYAGTGKFF; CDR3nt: TGTGCCAGCAGCTACGCCGGGACAGGGAAGTTCTTC
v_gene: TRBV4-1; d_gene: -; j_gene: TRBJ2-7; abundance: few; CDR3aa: CASSQSAGAYEQYF; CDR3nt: TGCGCCAGCAGCCAGTCGGCTGGGGCTTACGAGCAGTACTTC
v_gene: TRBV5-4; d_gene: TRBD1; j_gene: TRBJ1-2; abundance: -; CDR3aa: CASSLEMGTGSVYSYTF; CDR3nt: TGTGCCAGCAGCTTGGAGATGGGGACAGGTTCAGTCTATAGCTACACCTTC
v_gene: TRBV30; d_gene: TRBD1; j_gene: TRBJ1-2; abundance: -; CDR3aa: CAWATGAAGYTF; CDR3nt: TGTGCCTGGGCGACAGGGGCTGCTGGCTACACCTTC
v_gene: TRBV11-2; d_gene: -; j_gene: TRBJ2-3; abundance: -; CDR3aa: CASSFPTNWYSTDTQYF; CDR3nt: TGTGCCAGCAGCTTCCCGACGAATTGGTATAGCACAGATACGCAGTATTTT
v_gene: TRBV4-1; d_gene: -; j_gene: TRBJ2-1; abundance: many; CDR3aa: CASSQEHKYNEQFF; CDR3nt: TGCGCCAGCAGCCAGGAACATAAATACAATGAGCAGTTCTTC
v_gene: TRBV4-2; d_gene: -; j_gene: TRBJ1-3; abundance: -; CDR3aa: CASSQGSRFSGNTIYF; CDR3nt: TGTGCCAGCAGCCAAGGGTCACGGTTCTCTGGAAACACCATATATTTT
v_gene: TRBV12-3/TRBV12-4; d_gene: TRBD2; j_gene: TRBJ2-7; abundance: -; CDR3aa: CASSGVWSGGGYEQYF; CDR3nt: TGTGCCAGCAGTGGGGTGTGGAGCGGCGGGGGATACGAGCAGTACTTC